The entry below describes one T cell receptor (beta chain). The data were obtained in a study of human T cells and chemical hapten exposure. About the research overall: Patients had diphenylcyclopropenone applied to the scalp weekly throughout the approximately 25-week study.

The sample's time point: pre-sensitization, week 0. Treatment denoted: therapeutic diphenylcyclopropenone sensitization with weekly scalp DPC. TCRdb fed the RACE reads into MiXCR, producing one record per CDR3 protein. This table holds 270,000 or so distinct CDR3 sequences, over 7.5% found once. The CDR3 contains 14 residues. Germline CDR1 reads SGHDT; CDR2 reads YYEEEE. V trimming: 3 bases; J trimming: 6 bases; junction bases outside the gene matches: 9. The sequencing used whole blood, collected in connection with sensitization to the hapten diphenylcyclopropenone (DPC). The TCR originated in a man aged 18 to 35 with alopecia areata. Some clones in this sample may be carry-over from other donors' samples. The chain combines TRBV5-6 with TRBJ2-7; 7 positions agree with TRBD1. CDR3 loop: CASSSRQGWGEQYF. CDR3 nucleotide sequence: TGTGCCAGCAGCTCACGACAGGGTTGGGGCGAGCAGTACTTC. Drawing the rest from reference TRBV5-6 and TRBJ2-7, the complete variable domain is DAGVTQSPTHLIKTRGQQVTLRCSPKSGHDTVSWYQQALGQGPQFIFQYYEEEERQRGNFPDRFSGHQFPNYSSELNVNALLLGDSALYLCASSSRQGWGEQYFGPGTRLTVT.